This is a list of T cell receptor beta chains from one sample in a study of cytomegalovirus exposure and HLA in healthy donors. Clones were read by immunoSEQ multiplex PCR, and TCRdb kept only the in-frame ones, dropping some. In the table there are some 120,000 clones, about 84% of which are singletons. The sequenced sample consisted of PBMCs. Receptors were obtained from a young man in good health and CMV-seropositive. Both conserved end residues are part of each CDR3. Fields, in order: V gene, J gene, D gene, clone size, CDR3 protein, CDR3 DNA. The D gene is left open where the match is weak. Rows may omit the clone size; those that give it use once, few, many or a size class.

>TRBV28|TRBJ2-5|-|-
CASRADRKETQYF
TGTGCCAGCAGGGCTGACAGGAAAGAGACCCAGTACTTC
>TRBV7-2|TRBJ2-7|TRBD1|-
CASSSSTGTGGVKQYF
TGTGCCAGCAGCTCTTCGACCGGGACAGGGGGCGTCAAGCAGTACTTC
>TRBV30|TRBJ2-2|TRBD2|-
CTWSGDSVLSGELFF
TGTACCTGGAGCGGGGATAGTGTGCTTAGCGGGGAGCTGTTTTTT
>TRBV11-2|TRBJ1-2|-|-
CASSLGDYGYTF
TGTGCCAGCAGCCTCGGGGACTATGGCTACACCTTC
>TRBV15|TRBJ2-1|TRBD1|-
CATSGTGTGVGGYNEQFF
TGTGCCACCAGTGGGACCGGGACAGGCGTTGGAGGCTACAATGAGCAGTTCTTC
>TRBV7-9|TRBJ2-2|TRBD2|-
CASSFGLAGDTGELFF
TGTGCCAGCAGCTTTGGACTAGCGGGAGATACCGGGGAGCTGTTTTTT
>TRBV27|TRBJ1-2|-|few
CASRGSETYGYTF
TGTGCCAGTCGGGGATCAGAAACCTATGGCTACACCTTC
>TRBV19|TRBJ1-5|-|once
CASSSRVEVRNQPQHF
TGTGCCAGTAGTAGCAGGGTAGAGGTTCGCAATCAGCCCCAGCATTTT
>TRBV29-1|TRBJ2-7|-|-
CSVEGDRDTGSYEQYF
TGCAGCGTTGAGGGGGACCGGGACACCGGATCCTACGAGCAGTACTTC
>TRBV14|TRBJ2-3|TRBD1|-
CASSQPEKDREIDTQYF
TGTGCCAGCAGCCAGCCAGAAAAAGACAGGGAGATAGATACGCAGTATTTT
>TRBV5-1|TRBJ1-5|-|-
CASSLGVGQPQHF
TGCGCCAGCAGCTTGGGGGTGGGCCAGCCCCAGCATTTT
>TRBV5-1|TRBJ1-1|-|-
CASSLAPGGETEAFF
TGCGCCAGCAGCTTGGCCCCGGGGGGAGAGACTGAAGCTTTCTTT
>TRBV7-2|TRBJ2-5|-|-
CASSLLGHSQETQYF
TGTGCCAGCAGCTTACTAGGACACAGCCAAGAGACCCAGTACTTC
>TRBV25-1|TRBJ2-3|-|few
CARDKPPGVDTQYF
TGTGCCAGAGATAAGCCACCAGGGGTAGATACGCAGTATTTT
>TRBV5-1|TRBJ2-3|-|-
CASSLTPPGVSTDTQYF
TGCGCCAGCAGCTTAACCCCCCCGGGGGTTAGCACAGATACGCAGTATTTT
>TRBV5-4|TRBJ1-6|-|-
CASSSGLKSSNSPLHF
TGTGCCAGCAGCTCGGGTCTTAAAAGCAGTAATTCACCCCTCCACTTT
>TRBV6-5|TRBJ1-2|-|-
CASSYSIPTENYGYTF
TGTGCCAGCAGTTACAGTATCCCGACAGAGAACTATGGCTACACCTTC
>TRBV7-6|TRBJ2-1|TRBD1|-
CASSPRDSSYNEQFF
TGTGCCAGCAGCCCCCGGGACAGCTCCTACAATGAGCAGTTCTTC
>TRBV2|TRBJ2-7|-|-
CASSLTGNVSYEQYF
TGTGCCAGCAGTCTCACAGGGAATGTCTCCTACGAGCAGTACTTC
>TRBV7-8|TRBJ1-1|-|-
CASSPGWGMNTEAFF
TGTGCCAGCAGCCCAGGGTGGGGAATGAACACTGAAGCTTTCTTT
>TRBV6-5|TRBJ2-5|TRBD1|-
CASSSRSRGFLETQYF
TGTGCCAGCAGTTCACGCTCCAGGGGGTTTCTAGAGACCCAGTACTTC
>TRBV19|TRBJ2-1|-|-
CASTSPEINEQFF
TGTGCCAGTACGTCGCCAGAAATCAATGAGCAGTTCTTC
>TRBV5-6|TRBJ1-2|-|-
CASSLGPQGSPQGGYTF
TGTGCCAGCAGCTTGGGACCCCAGGGGTCCCCCCAGGGGGGCTACACCTTC
>TRBV6-6|TRBJ1-5|-|-
CASSYSRGAQPQHF
TGTGCCAGCAGTTACTCCAGGGGAGCCCAGCCCCAGCATTTT
>TRBV27|TRBJ2-7|TRBD2|-
CASGRKGLAGYEQYF
TGTGCCAGCGGAAGGAAAGGACTAGCGGGATACGAGCAGTACTTC
>TRBV9|TRBJ2-7|TRBD2|-
CASSVGYSGRNEQYF
TGTGCCAGCAGCGTAGGTTATAGCGGGAGGAACGAGCAGTACTTC
>TRBV11-2|TRBJ2-1|-|-
CASSLGQYNEQFF
TGTGCCAGCAGCTTAGGACAGTACAATGAGCAGTTCTTC
>TRBV2|TRBJ2-2|-|few
CASSELGELFF
TGTGCCAGCAGCGAACTAGGGGAGCTGTTTTTT
>TRBV6-1|TRBJ1-5|TRBD1|once
CASRVTGGASQPQHF
TGTGCCAGCAGAGTAACAGGGGGCGCTTCTCAGCCCCAGCATTTT
>TRBV10-2|TRBJ2-5|-|-
CASSESLETQYF
TGCGCCAGCAGTGAGTCCCTAGAGACCCAGTACTTC
>TRBV19|TRBJ1-1|-|-
CASSLQRNTEAFF
TGTGCCAGTAGCCTACAGAGGAACACTGAAGCTTTCTTT
>TRBV19|TRBJ1-4|TRBD1|-
CASTFGTANEKLFF
TGTGCCAGTACCTTCGGGACAGCGAATGAAAAACTGTTTTTT
>TRBV19|TRBJ2-1|-|-
CASRQPYNNEQFF
TGTGCCAGTAGACAGCCATATAACAATGAGCAGTTCTTC
>TRBV18|TRBJ2-2|TRBD1|-
CASSFAGGVGGELFF
TGTGCCAGCTCATTCGCAGGGGGCGTTGGCGGGGAGCTGTTTTTT
>TRBV7-2|TRBJ1-1|-|-
CASSLNWGAEAFF
TGTGCCAGCAGCTTGAACTGGGGCGCTGAAGCTTTCTTT
>TRBV7-9|TRBJ1-2|TRBD1|-
CASSSGTGLGYTF
TGTGCCAGCAGCTCCGGGACAGGACTGGGCTACACCTTC